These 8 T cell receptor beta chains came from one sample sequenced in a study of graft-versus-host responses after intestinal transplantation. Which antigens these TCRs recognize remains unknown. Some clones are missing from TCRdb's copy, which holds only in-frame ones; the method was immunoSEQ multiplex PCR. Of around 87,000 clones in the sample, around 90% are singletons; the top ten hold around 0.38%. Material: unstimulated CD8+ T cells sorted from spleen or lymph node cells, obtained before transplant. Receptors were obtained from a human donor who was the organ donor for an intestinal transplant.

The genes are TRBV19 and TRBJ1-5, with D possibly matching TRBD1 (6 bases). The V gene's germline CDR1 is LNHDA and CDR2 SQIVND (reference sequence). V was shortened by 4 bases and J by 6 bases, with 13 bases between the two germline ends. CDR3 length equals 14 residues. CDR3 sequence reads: CASSTQGLTQPQHF. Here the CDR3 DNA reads TGTGCCAGTAGTACGCAGGGGCTAACTCAGCCCCAGCATTTT.

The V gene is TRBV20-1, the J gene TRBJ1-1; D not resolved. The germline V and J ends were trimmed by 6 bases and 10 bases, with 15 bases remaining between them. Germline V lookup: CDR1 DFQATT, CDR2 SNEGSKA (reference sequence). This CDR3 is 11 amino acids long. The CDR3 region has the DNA TGCAGTGCCCCCGGTTGGGGAGGAGCTTTCTTT. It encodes CSAPGWGGAFF.

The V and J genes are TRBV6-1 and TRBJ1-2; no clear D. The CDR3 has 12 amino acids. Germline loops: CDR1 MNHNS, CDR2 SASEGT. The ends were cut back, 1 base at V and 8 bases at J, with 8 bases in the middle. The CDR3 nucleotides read TGTGCCAGCAGTGAAGGAGTCGTAGGCTACACCTTC. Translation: CASSEGVVGYTF.

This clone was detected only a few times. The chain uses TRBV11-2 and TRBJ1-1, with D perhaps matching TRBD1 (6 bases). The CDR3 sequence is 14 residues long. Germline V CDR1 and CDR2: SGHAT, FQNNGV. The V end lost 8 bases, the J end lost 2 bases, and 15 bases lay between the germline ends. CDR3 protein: CASRLGGPNTEAFF. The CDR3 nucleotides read TGTGCCAGCCGCCTCGGGGGGCCCAACACTGAAGCTTTCTTT.

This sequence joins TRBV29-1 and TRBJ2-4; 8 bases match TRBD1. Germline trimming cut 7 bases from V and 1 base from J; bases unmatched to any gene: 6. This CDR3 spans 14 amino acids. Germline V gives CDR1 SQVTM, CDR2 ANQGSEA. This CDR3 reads CSDLTGVAKNIQYF. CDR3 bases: TGCAGCGACCTGACAGGGGTGGCCAAAAACATTCAGTACTTC.

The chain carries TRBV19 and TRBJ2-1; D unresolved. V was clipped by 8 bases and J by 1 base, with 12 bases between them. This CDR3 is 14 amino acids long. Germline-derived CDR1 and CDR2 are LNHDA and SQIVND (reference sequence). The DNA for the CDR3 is TGTGCCAGTCAAACTGCGCCGTCCTACAATGAGCAGTTCTTC. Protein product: CASQTAPSYNEQFF.

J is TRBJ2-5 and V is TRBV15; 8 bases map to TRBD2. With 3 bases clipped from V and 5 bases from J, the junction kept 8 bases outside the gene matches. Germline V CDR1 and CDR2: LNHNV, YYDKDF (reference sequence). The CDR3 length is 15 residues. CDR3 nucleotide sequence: TGTGCCACCAGCAGCGGGGGGGTTCAGTCGGAGACCCAGTACTTC. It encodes CATSSGGVQSETQYF.

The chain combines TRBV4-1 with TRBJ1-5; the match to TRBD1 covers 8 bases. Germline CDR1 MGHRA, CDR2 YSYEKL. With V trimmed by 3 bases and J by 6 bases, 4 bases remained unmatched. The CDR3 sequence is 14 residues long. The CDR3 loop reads CASSHGTGVQPQHF. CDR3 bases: TGCGCCAGCAGCCATGGGACAGGAGTTCAGCCCCAGCATTTT.